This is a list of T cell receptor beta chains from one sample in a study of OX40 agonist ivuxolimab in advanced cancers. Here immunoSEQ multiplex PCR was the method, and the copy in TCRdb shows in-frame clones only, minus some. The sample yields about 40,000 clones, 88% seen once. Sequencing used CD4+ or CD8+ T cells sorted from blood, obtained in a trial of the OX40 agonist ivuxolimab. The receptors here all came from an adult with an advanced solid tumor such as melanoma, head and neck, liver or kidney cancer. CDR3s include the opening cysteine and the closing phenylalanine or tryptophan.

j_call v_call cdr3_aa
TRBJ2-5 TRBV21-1 CASSKSTPRVLKQETQYF
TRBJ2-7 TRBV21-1 CASSVRPGQVGLAGDGQYF
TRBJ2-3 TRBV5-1 CASSFNRAYPSTDTQYF
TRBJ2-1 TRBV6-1 CASSEEGLAGPYNEQFF
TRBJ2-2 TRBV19 CASRILAGATGELFF
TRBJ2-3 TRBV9 CASSVHSGSLDTQYF
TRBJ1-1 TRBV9 CASSVQGEQNTEAFF
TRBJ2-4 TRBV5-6 CASTRLGEGLKNIQYF
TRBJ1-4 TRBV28 CASSQRLGGATNEKLFF
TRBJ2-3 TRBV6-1 CASSEAAGGLDTQYF
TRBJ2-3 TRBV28 CASSLPRTPADTQYF